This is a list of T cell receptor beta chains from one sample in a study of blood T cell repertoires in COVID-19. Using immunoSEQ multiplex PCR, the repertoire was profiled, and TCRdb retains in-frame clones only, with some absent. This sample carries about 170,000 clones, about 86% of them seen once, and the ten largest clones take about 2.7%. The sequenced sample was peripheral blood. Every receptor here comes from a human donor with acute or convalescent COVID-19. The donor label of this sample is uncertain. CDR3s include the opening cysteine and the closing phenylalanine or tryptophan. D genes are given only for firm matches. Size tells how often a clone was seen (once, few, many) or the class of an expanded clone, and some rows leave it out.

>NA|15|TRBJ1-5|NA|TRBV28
TGTGCCAGCAGTAGCAGGGGAGGGAACCCGCAGCCCCAGCATTTT
CASSSRGGNPQPQHF
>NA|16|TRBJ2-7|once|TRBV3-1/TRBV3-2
TGTGCCAGCAGCCAAGATGTGGCAACTAGGTTTGGTGAGCAGTACTTC
CASSQDVATRFGEQYF
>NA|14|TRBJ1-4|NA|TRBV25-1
TGTGCCAGCAGGGATGCCAGGGGAGGGGAAAAACTGTTTTTT
CASRDARGGEKLFF
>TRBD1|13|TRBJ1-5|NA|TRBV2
TGTGCCAGCAGGGGGACAGGGGGCGCGCCCCAGCATTTT
CASRGTGGAPQHF
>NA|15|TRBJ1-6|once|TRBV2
TGTGCCAGCAGAGCGCAGGAGGGAAATAATTCACCCCTCCACTTT
CASRAQEGNNSPLHF
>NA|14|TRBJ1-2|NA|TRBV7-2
TGTGCCAGCAGCTTAGCGCAGGGGCTCTATGGCTACACCTTC
CASSLAQGLYGYTF
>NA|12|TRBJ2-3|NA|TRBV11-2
TGTGCCAGCAGCCCCCACACAGATACGCAGTATTTT
CASSPHTDTQYF
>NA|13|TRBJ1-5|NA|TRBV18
TGTGCCAGCTCACCACTCGGGGGACAGCCCCAGCATTTT
CASSPLGGQPQHF
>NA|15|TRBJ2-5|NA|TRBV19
TGTGCCAGTAGCCGGTCCGGGGGAGGTGGGGAGACCCAGTACTTC
CASSRSGGGGETQYF
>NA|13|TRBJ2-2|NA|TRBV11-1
TGTGCCAGCAGCTTAGGGGAGACCGGGGAGCTGTTTTTT
CASSLGETGELFF
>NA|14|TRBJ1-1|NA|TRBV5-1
TGCGCCAGCAGCCCAGGACAGATGAACACTGAAGCTTTCTTT
CASSPGQMNTEAFF
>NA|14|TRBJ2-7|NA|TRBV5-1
TGCGCCAGCTCCCCCCGGAGCAGCTCCTACGAGCAGTACTTC
CASSPRSSSYEQYF
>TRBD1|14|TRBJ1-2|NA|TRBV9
TGTGCCAGCAGCGTAGAGCCGGACAGGGCTGGCTACACCTTC
CASSVEPDRAGYTF
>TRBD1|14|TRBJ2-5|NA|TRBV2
TGTGCCAGCAGTGGTAGGACAGGGGAAGAGACCCAGTACTTC
CASSGRTGEETQYF
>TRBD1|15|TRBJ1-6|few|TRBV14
TGTGCCAGCAGCTCTGGACAGGGGGCTAATTCACCCCTCCACTTT
CASSSGQGANSPLHF
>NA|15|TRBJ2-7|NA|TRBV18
TGTGCCAGCTCACCAATGGGAGGTAGCGGTTACGAGCAGTACTTC
CASSPMGGSGYEQYF
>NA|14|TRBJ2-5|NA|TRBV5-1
TGCGCCAGCAGCTTGCTAGTTGCGGGAGAGACCCAGTACTTC
CASSLLVAGETQYF
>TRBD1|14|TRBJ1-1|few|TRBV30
TGTGCCTGGAGCCGGACAGGGGTGCACACTGAAGCTTTCTTT
CAWSRTGVHTEAFF
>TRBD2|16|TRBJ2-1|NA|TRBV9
TGTGCCAGCAGCGCCCCCGGGGGGGCCTTTTACAATGAGCAGTTCTTC
CASSAPGGAFYNEQFF
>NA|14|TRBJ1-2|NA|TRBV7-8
TGTGCCAGCAGCTTAGCGGGGCAGGGGTATGGCTACACCTTC
CASSLAGQGYGYTF
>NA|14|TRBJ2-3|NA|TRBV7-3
TGTGCCAGCAGCCCGTTCCTTAGCACAGATACGCAGTATTTT
CASSPFLSTDTQYF
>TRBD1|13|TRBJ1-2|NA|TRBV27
TGTGCCAGCAGTCCAGGACAGGGAAATGGCTACACCTTC
CASSPGQGNGYTF
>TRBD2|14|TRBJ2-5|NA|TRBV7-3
TGTGCCAGCAGCTGGCGGGGGGGCCAAGAGACCCAGTACTTC
CASSWRGGQETQYF
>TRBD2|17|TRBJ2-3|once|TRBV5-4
TGTGCCAGCAGCCCGGGGACTAGCGGGGGGGCCAAAGATACGCAGTATTTT
CASSPGTSGGAKDTQYF
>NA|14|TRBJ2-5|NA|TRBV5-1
TGCGCCAGCAGCCCGGAACAGGGCGGCGAGACCCAGTACTTC
CASSPEQGGETQYF
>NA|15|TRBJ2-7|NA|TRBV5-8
TGTGCCAGCAGCGGGTGGGGAGAAGGGATTTACGAGCAGTACTTC
CASSGWGEGIYEQYF
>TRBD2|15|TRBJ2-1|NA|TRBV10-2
TGCGCCAGCGTGGGGGGGACTAGCGGGAGAGGTGAGCAGTTCTTC
CASVGGTSGRGEQFF
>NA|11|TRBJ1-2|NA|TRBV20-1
TGCAGTGCTAGAGACAGGGGCGGCTACACCTTC
CSARDRGGYTF
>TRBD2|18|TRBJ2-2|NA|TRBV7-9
TGTGCCAGCAGCCTCTTGGGACTAGCGGAATTACGGACCGGGGAGCTGTTTTTT
CASSLLGLAELRTGELFF
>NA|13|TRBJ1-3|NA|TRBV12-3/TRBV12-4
TGTGCCAGCAGTTTGGGGCCTGGAAACACCATATATTTT
CASSLGPGNTIYF
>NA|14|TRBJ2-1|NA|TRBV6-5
TGTGCCAGCAGTTACTCTGCCAACCGGAATGAGCAGTTCTTC
CASSYSANRNEQFF
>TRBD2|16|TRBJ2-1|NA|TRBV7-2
TGTGCCAGCAGCTTGGCAAGCGGGAGCTCCTACAATGAGCAGTTCTTC
CASSLASGSSYNEQFF
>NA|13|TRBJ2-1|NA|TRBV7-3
TGTGCCAGCAGCTTAGGGGCAGCCAATGAGCAGTTCTTC
CASSLGAANEQFF
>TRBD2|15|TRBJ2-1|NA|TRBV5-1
TGCGCCAGCAGCCGAGGGACTAGCGGCTACAATGAGCAGTTCTTC
CASSRGTSGYNEQFF
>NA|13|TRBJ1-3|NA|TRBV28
TGTGCCAGCAGTTTTGCGTCTGGAAACACCATATATTTT
CASSFASGNTIYF
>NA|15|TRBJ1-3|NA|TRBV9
TGTGCCAGCAGAAGGGACTATAGCTCTGGAAACACCATATATTTT
CASRRDYSSGNTIYF
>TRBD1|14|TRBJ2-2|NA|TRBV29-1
TGCAGCGTTGTAGGGACAGGGGGCACCGGGGAGCTGTTTTTT
CSVVGTGGTGELFF
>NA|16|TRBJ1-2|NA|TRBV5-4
TGTGCCAGCAGCTTGGAAAACCAGGGCGACCTCTATGGCTACACCTTC
CASSLENQGDLYGYTF
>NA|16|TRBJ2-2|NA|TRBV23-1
TGCGCCAGCAGTCGGAAGCCGGGGACAAACACCGGGGAGCTGTTTTTT
CASSRKPGTNTGELFF
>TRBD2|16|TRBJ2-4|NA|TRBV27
TGTGCCAGCAGTAAACCGGGACTAGCGGGAGGCGTCATTCAGTACTTC
CASSKPGLAGGVIQYF
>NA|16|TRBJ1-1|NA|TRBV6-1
TGTGCCAGCAGTGGAACCCCACCCAGACTTAACACTGAAGCTTTCTTT
CASSGTPPRLNTEAFF
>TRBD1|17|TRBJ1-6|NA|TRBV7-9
TGTGCCAGCAGCTTGGACAGGGGGCCCTCATTCTCTTCACCCCTCCACTTT
CASSLDRGPSFSSPLHF
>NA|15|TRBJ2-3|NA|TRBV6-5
TGTGCCAGCTCACAATGGCAAAAAAACACAGATACGCAGTATTTT
CASSQWQKNTDTQYF
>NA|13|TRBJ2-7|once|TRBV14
TGTGCCAGCAGCCAGGTAGGGGCTAGCGAGCAGTACTTC
CASSQVGASEQYF
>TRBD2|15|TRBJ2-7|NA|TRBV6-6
TGTGCCAGCACCCAGGGACTAGCGGACTCCTACGAGCAGTACTTC
CASTQGLADSYEQYF
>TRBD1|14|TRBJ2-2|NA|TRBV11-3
TGTGCCAGCCGGAGACAGGGGGAGACCGGGGAGCTGTTTTTT
CASRRQGETGELFF
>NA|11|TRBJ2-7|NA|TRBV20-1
TGCAGTGCTAGGGGAGACTACGAGCAGTACTTC
CSARGDYEQYF
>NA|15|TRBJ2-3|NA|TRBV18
TGTGCCAGCTCACCAATAAGCGTCGGCACAGATACGCAGTATTTT
CASSPISVGTDTQYF
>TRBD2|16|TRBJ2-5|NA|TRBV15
TGTGCCACCAGCAGAGGTGGACTAGCGGGCCAAGAGACCCAGTACTTC
CATSRGGLAGQETQYF
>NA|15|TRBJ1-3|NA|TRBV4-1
TGCGCCAGCAGCCAACCACAGGGAAAGGGAAACACCATATATTTT
CASSQPQGKGNTIYF
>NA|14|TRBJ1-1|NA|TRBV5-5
TGTGCCAGCAGCTCCCGGGGAGGCGCTCCTGAAGCTTTCTTT
CASSSRGGAPEAFF
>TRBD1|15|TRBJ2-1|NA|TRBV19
TGTGCCAGTAGTAGGAGTGGGGGACAGGACAATGAGCAGTTCTTC
CASSRSGGQDNEQFF
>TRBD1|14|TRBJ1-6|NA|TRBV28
TGTGCCAGCAGCTGGGACAGCTCTAATTCACCCCTCCACTTT
CASSWDSSNSPLHF
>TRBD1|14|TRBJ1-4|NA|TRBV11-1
TGTGCCAGCAGCCTCGGGACAGTTAATGAAAAACTGTTTTTT
CASSLGTVNEKLFF
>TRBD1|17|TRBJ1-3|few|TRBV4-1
TGCGCCAGCAGCCAGGAGGGACAGCCAATCTCTGGAAACACCATATATTTT
CASSQEGQPISGNTIYF
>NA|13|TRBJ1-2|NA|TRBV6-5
TGTGCCAGCAGTTTTCGACAGGCGTATGGCTACACCTTC
CASSFRQAYGYTF
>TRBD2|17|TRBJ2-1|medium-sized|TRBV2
TGTGCCAGCAGCGCACCTTCGGGTAGCGGGGGAGGTAATGAGCAGTTCTTC
CASSAPSGSGGGNEQFF
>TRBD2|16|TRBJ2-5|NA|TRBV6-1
TGTGCCAGCAGTGAAGGGCTAGCGGGGGGTCAAGAGACCCAGTACTTC
CASSEGLAGGQETQYF
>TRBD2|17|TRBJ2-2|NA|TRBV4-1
TGCGCCAGCAGCCAAGAAAGGGCGGGAGGTGGTCCCGGGGAGCTGTTTTTT
CASSQERAGGGPGELFF
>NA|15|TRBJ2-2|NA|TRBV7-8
TGTGCCAGCAGCCCCGCCGGGGTCAACACCGGGGAGCTGTTTTTT
CASSPAGVNTGELFF